This T cell receptor beta chain was documented in a study of HIV-infected patients and healthy controls. Study outcomes and limitations: Compared with healthy controls, HIV-infected patients showed less CDR3 sharing between individuals.

Antiretroviral therapy had run roughly three months, about 14 weeks, before follow-up blood collection. All unsorted peripheral T cells were captured because whole blood was used without fractionation. For this clonotype: Its antigen is not known.

From germline, CDR1 is SGHRS and CDR2 YFSETQ. The CDR3 runs to 18 residues. The junction had 10 bases not matched to a gene; V was cut back by 1 base and J by 1 base. About 450 ng RNA was reverse transcribed with alpha and beta constant-region primers. Separate chain-specific third strand synthesis with multiplexing indices produced the alpha and beta libraries. Via MiXCR, TCRdb re-called the 5' RACE reads, giving one row per CDR3 protein. The table shows 4,500 to 5,500 distinct CDR3 sequences, with around 5.9% occurring only once. The source material was blood, sampled during antiretroviral therapy. The TCR originated in an adult with HIV infection. The chain combines TRBV5-1 with TRBJ2-3, with TRBD2 matching 9 bases. CDR3 amino acids: CASSLNLLAGEGTDTQYF. The CDR3 DNA is TGCGCCAGCAGCTTGAACCTTTTAGCGGGAGAGGGCACAGATACGCAGTATTTT.